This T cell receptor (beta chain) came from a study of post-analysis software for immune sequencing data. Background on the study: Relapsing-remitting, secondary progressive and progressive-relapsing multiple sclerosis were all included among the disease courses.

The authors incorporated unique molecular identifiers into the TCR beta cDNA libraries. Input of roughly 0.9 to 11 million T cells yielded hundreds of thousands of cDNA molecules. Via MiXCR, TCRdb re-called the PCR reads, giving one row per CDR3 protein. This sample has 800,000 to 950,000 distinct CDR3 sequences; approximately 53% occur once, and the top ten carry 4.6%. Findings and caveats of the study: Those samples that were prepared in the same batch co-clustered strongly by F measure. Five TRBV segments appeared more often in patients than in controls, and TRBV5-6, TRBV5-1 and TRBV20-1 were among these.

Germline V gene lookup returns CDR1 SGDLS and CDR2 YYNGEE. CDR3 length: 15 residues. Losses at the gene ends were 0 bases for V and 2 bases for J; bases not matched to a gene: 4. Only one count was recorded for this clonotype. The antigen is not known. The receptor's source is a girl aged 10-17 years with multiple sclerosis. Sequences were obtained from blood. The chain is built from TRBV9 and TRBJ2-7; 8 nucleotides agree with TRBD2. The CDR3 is CASSVAGGSTYEQYF. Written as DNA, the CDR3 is TGTGCCAGCAGCGTAGCGGGGGGGTCTACCTACGAGCAGTACTTC. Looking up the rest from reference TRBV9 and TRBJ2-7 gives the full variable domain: DSGVTQTPKHLITATGQRVTLRCSPRSGDLSVYWYQQSLDQGLQFLIQYYNGEERAKGNILERFSAQQFPDLHSELNLSSLELGDSALYFCASSVAGGSTYEQYFGPGTRLTVT.